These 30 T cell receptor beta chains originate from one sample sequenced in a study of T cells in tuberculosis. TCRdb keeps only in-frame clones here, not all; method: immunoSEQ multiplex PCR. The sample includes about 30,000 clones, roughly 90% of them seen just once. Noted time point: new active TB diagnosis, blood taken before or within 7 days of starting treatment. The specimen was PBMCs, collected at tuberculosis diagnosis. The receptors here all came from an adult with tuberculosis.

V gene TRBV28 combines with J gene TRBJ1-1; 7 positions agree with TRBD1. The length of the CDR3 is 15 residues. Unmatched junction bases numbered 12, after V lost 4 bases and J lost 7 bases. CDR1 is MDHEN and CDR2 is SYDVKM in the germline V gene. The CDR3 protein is CASSYPGDRVGEAFF. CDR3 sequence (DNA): TGTGCCAGCAGTTACCCCGGTGACAGGGTTGGTGAAGCTTTCTTT. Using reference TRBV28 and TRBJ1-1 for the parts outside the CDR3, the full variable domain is DVKVTQSSRYLVKRTGEKVFLECVQDMDHENMFWYRQDPGLGLRLIYFSYDVKMKEKGDIPEGYSVSREKKERFSLILESASTNQTSMYLCASSYPGDRVGEAFFGQGTRLTVV.

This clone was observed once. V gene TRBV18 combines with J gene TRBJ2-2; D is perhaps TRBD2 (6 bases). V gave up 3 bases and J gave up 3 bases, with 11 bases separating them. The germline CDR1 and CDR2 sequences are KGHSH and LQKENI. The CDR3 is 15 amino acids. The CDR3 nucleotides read TGTGCCAGCTCACCCCGGGGGTCGGACACCGGGGAGCTGTTTTTT. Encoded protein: CASSPRGSDTGELFF.

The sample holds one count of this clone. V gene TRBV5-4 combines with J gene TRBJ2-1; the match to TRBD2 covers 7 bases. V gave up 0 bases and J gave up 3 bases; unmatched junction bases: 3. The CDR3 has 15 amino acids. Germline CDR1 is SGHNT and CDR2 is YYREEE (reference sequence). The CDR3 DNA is TGTGCCAGCAGCTTGGACAGCGGGGACTACAATGAGCAGTTCTTC. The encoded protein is CASSLDSGDYNEQFF. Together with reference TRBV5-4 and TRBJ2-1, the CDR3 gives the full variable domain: ETGVTQSPTHLIKTRGQQVTLRCSSQSGHNTVSWYQQALGQGPQFIFQYYREEENGRGNFPPRFSGLQFPNYSSELNVNALELDDSALYLCASSLDSGDYNEQFFGPGTRLTVL.

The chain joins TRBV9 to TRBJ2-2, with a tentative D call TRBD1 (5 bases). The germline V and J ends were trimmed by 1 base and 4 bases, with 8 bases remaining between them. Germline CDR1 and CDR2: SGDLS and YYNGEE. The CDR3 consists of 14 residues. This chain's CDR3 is CASSVLGVTGELFF. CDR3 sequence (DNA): TGTGCCAGCAGCGTACTAGGGGTCACCGGGGAGCTGTTTTTT.

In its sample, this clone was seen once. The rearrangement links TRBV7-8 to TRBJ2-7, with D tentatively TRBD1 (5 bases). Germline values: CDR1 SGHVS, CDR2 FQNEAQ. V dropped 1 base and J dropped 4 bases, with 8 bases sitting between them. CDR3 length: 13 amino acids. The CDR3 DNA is TGTGCCAGCAGCTTAGGGACAAGATACGAGCAGTACTTC. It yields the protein CASSLGTRYEQYF.

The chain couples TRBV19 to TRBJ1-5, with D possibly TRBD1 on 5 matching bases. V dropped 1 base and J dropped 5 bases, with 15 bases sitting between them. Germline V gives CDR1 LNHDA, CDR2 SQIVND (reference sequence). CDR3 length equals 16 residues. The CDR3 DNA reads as TGTGCCAGTAGTATAGGGACAACGGCTAGTTATCAGCCCCAGCATTTT. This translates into CASSIGTTASYQPQHF.

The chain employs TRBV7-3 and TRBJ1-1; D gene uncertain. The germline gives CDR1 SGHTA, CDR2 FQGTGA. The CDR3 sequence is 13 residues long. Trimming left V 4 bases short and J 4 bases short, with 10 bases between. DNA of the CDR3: TGTGCCAGCAGCTCCTATAGAACCACTGAAGCTTTCTTT. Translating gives CASSSYRTTEAFF.

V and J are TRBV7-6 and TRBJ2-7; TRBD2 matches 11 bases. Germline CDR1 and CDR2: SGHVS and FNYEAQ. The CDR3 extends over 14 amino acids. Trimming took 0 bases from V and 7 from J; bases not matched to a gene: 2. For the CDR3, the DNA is TGTGCCAGCAGCTTAGCGGGACTAGCGGATGAGCAGTACTTC. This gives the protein CASSLAGLADEQYF.

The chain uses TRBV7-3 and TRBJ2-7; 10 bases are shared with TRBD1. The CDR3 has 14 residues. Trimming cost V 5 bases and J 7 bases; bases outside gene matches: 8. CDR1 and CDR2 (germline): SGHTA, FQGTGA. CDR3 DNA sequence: TGTGCCAGCAGCGAGGACAGGGGGACGGGTGAGCAGTACTTC. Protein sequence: CASSEDRGTGEQYF.

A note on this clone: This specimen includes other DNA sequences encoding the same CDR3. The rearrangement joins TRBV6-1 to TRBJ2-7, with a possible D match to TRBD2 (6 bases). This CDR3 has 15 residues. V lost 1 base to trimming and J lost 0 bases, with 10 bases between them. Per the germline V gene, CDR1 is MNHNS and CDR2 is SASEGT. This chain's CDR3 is CASSEVGGDSYEQYV. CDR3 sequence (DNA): TGTGCCAGCAGTGAAGTGGGCGGGGACTCCTACGAGCAGTACGTC.

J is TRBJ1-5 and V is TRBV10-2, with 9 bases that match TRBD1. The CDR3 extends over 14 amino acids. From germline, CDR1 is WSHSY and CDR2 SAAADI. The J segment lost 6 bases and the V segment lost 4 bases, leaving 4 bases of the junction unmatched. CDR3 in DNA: TGCGCCAGCAGTGTCGGACAGGGGAGTCAGCCCCAGCATTTT. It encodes CASSVGQGSQPQHF.

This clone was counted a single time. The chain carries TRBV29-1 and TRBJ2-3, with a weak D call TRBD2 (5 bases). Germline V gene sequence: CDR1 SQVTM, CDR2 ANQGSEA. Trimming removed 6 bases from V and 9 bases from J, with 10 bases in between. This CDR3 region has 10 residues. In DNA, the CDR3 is TGCAGCGTCCAATGGGAGACGCAGTATTTT. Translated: CSVQWETQYF.

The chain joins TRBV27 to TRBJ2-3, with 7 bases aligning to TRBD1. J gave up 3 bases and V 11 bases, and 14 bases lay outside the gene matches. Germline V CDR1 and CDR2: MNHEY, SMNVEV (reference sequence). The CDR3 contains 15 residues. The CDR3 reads CASYLRDRRTDTQYF. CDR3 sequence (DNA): TGTGCCTCCTATCTCCGGGACAGAAGAACAGATACGCAGTATTTT.

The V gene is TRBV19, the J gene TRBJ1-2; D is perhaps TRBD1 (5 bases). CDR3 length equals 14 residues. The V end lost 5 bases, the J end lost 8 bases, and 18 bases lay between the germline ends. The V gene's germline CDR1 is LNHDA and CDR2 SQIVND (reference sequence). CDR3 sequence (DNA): TGTGCCAGTAGTGCCCCGGGGGGAGTAGACGGCTACACCTTC. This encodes CASSAPGGVDGYTF.

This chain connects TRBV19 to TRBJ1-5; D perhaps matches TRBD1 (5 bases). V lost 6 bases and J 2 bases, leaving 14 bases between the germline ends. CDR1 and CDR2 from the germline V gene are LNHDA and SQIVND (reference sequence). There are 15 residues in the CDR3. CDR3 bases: TGTGCCAGTAGACAGGATGGAGGGGGCAATCAGCCCCAGCATTTT. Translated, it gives CASRQDGGGNQPQHF.

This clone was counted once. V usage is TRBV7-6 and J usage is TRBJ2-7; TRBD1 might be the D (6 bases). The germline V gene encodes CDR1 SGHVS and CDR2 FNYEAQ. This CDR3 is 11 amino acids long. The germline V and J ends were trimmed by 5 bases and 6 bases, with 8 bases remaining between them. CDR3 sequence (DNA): TGTGCCAGCAGCGAAGGGGGCGAGCAGTACTTC. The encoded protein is CASSEGGEQYF.

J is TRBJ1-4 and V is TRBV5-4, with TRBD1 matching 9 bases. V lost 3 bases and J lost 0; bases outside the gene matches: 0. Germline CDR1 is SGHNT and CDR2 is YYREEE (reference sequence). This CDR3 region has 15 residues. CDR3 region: CASSWDRATNEKLFF. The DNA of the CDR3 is TGTGCCAGCAGCTGGGACAGGGCAACTAATGAAAAACTGTTTTTT.

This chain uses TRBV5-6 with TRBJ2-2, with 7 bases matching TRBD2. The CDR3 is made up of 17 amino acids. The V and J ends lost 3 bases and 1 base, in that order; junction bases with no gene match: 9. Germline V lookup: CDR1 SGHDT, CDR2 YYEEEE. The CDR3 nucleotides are TGTGCCAGCAGCTCAGACGGCCTAGCGGTGAACACCGGGGAGCTGTTTTTT. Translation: CASSSDGLAVNTGELFF.

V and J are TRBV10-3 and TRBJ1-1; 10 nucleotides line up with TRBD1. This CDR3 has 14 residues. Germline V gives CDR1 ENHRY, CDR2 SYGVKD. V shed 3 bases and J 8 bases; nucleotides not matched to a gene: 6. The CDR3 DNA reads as TGTGCCATCAGTGACTTGACAGGGGGCGCGGAAGCTTTCTTT. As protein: CAISDLTGGAEAFF.

CDR3 in amino acids: CASSEEWGGTDTQYF. DNA for the CDR3: TGTGCCAGCAGTGAAGAGTGGGGAGGCACAGATACGCAGTATTTT. This chain uses TRBV2 with TRBJ2-3, with a weak D call TRBD2 (5 bases). Deletions cut 1 base from V and 1 base from J, with 9 bases between. CDR1 is SNHLY and CDR2 is FYNNEI in the germline V gene. There are 15 residues in the CDR3.

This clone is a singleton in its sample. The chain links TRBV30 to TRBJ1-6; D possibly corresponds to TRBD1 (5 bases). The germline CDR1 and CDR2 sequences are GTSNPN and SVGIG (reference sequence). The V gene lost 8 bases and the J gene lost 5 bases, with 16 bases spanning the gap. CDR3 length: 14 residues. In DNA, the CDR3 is TGTGCCCTCTCCCTCGGGACTGATAATTCACCCCTCCACTTT. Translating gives CALSLGTDNSPLHF.

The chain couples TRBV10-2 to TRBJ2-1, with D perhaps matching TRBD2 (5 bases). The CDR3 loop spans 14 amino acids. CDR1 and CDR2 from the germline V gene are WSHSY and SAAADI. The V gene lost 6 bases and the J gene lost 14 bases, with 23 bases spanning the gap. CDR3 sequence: CASRGSPLGSWEFF. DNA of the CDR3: TGCGCCAGCAGGGGCTCGCCTCTAGGGAGTTGGGAGTTCTTC.

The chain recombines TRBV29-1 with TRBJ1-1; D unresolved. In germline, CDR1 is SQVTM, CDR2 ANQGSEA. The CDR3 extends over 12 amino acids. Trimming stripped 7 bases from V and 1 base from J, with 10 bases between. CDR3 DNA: TGCAGCGCCCGGGTGGGGAACACTGAAGCTTTCTTT. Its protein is CSARVGNTEAFF.

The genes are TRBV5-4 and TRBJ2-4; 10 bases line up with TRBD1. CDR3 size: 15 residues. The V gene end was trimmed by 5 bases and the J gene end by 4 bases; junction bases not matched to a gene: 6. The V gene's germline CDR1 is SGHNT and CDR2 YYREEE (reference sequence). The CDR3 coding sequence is TGTGCCAGCAGTCCGACAGGGGGCGTTAAAAACATTCAGTACTTC. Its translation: CASSPTGGVKNIQYF.

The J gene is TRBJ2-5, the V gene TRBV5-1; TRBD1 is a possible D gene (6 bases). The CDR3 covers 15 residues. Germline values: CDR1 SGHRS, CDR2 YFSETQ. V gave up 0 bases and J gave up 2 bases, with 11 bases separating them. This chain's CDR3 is CASSLGQDPQETQYF. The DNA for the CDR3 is TGCGCCAGCAGCTTGGGACAGGACCCACAAGAGACCCAGTACTTC.

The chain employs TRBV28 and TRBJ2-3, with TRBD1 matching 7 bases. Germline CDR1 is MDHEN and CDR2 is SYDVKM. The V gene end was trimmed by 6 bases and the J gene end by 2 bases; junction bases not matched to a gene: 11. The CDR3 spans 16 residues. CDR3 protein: CASSWTRQGLTDTQYF. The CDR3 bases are TGTGCCAGCAGCTGGACCCGACAGGGTCTCACAGATACGCAGTATTTT.

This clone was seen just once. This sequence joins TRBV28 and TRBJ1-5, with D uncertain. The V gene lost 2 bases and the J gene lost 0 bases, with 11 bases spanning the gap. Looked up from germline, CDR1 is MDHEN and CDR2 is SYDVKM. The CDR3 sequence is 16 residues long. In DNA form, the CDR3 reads TGTGCCAGCAGTTTAAGACTGAGTTATAGCAATCAGCCCCAGCATTTT. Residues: CASSLRLSYSNQPQHF.

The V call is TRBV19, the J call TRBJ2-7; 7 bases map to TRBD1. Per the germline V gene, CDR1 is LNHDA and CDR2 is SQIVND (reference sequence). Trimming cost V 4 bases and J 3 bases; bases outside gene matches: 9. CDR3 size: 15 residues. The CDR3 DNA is TGTGCCAGTAGTAGCCCAGGACAGGCCTACTACGAGCAGTACTTC. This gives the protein CASSSPGQAYYEQYF. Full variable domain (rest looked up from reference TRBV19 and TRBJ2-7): DGGITQSPKYLFRKEGQNVTLSCEQNLNHDAMYWYRQDPGQGLRLIYYSQIVNDFQKGDIAEGYSVSREKKESFPLTVTSAQKNPTAFYLCASSSPGQAYYEQYFGPGTRLTVT.

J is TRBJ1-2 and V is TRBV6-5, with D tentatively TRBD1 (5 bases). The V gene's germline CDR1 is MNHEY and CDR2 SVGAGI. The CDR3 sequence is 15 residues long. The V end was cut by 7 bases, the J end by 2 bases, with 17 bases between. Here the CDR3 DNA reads TGTGCCAGCAAACAGGCGGGATTCGGGAACTATGGCTACACCTTC. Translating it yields CASKQAGFGNYGYTF.

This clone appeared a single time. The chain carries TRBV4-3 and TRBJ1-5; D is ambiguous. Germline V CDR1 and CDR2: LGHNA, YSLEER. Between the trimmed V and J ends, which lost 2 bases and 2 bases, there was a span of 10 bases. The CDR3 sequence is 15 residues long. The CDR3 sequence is CASSQRRGGNQPQHF. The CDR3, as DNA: TGCGCCAGCAGCCAAAGACGGGGAGGCAATCAGCCCCAGCATTTT.